This entry lists 4 T cell receptor beta chains sequenced from one sample in a study of T cells expressing NK-cell markers. Reanalyzing the 5' RACE reads, TCRdb keeps one entry per CDR3 protein, without DNA. Across some 460,000 distinct CDR3 sequences, the top ten clones capture about 1.5% of the sample. What was sequenced was blood T cells: a sorted CD56 or NKG2C T cell subset, CD4+ or CD8+ T cells, or bulk PBMC T cells (not recorded which). Receptors originate from a woman aged 50 to 60 in good health.

This chain links TRBV5-1 with TRBJ2-3. From germline, CDR1 is SGHRS and CDR2 YFSETQ. The CDR3 loop spans 14 amino acids. CDR3 sequence reads: CASSLDSNTDTQYF.

The rearrangement joins TRBV12-5 to TRBJ2-2. Germline V CDR1 and CDR2: LGHNT, FRNRAP. This CDR3 comprises 17 residues. This chain's CDR3 is CASGLGTGRHHTGELFF.

The V gene is TRBV5-1, the J gene TRBJ2-2; lacking DNA, the TRBD1 call made by TCRdb goes unchecked. This CDR3 spans 15 amino acids. Germline loops: CDR1 SGHRS, CDR2 YFSETQ. This CDR3 reads CASSSGQGNTGELFF.

The chain is built from TRBV6-5 and TRBJ1-2. There are 13 residues in the CDR3. The germline V gene has CDR1 MNHEY and CDR2 SVGAGI. This CDR3 reads CASSYGTEGGYTF.